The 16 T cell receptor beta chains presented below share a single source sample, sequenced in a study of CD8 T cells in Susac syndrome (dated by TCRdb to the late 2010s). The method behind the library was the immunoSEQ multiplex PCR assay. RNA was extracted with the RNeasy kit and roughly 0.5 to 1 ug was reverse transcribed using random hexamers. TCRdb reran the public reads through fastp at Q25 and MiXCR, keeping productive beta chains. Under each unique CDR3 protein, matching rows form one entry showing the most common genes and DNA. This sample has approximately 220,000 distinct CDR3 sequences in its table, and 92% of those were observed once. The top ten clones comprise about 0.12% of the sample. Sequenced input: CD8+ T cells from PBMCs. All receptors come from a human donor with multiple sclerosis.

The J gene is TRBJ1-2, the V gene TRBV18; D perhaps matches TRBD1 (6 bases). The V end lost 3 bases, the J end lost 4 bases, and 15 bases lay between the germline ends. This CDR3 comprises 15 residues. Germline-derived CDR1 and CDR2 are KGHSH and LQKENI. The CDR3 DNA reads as TGTGCCAGCTCACCCCCGGACACAGGGCCCTATGGCTACACCTTC. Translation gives CASSPPDTGPYGYTF.

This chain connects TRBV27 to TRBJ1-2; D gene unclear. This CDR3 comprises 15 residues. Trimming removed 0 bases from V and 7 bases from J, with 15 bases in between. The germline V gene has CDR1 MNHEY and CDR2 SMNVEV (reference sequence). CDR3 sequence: CASSLSPLPASGYTF. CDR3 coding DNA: TGTGCCAGCAGTTTATCCCCCCTCCCTGCTAGTGGCTACACCTTC.

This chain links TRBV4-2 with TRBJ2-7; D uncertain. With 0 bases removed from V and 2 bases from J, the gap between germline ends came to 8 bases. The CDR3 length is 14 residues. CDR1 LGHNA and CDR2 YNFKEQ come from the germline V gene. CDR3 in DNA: TGTGCCAGCAGCCAAGATCCGGCGACCTACGAGCAGTACTTC. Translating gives CASSQDPATYEQYF.

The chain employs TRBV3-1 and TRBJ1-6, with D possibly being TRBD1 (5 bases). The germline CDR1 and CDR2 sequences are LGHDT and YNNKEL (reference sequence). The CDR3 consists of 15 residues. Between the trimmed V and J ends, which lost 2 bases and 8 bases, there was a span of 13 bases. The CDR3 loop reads CASSQWDETDSPLHF. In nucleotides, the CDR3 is TGTGCCAGCAGCCAATGGGACGAAACTGATTCACCCCTCCACTTT.

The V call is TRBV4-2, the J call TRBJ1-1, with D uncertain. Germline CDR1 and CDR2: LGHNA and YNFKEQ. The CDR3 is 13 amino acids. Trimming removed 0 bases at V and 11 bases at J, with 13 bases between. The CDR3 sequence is CASSQDFPGGAFF. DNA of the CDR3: TGTGCCAGCAGCCAAGATTTCCCGGGTGGGGCTTTCTTT.

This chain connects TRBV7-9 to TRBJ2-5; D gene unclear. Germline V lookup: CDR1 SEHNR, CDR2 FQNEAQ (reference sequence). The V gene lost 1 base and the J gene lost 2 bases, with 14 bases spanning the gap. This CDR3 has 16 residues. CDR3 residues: CASSLGFLESQETQYF. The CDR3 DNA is TGTGCCAGCAGCTTAGGCTTTCTGGAATCTCAAGAGACCCAGTACTTC.

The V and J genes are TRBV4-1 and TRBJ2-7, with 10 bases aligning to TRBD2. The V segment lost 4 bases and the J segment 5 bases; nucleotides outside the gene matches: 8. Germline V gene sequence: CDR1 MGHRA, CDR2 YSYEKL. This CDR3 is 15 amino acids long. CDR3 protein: CASSPSSGSGDEQYF. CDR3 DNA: TGCGCCAGCAGCCCATCTAGCGGGAGTGGTGACGAGCAGTACTTC.

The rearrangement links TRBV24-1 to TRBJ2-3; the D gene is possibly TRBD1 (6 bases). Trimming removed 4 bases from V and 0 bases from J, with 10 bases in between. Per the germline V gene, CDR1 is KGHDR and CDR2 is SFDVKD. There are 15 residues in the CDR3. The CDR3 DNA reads TGTGCCACCAGTGAAGGGACAACTAGCACAGATACGCAGTATTTT. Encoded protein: CATSEGTTSTDTQYF.

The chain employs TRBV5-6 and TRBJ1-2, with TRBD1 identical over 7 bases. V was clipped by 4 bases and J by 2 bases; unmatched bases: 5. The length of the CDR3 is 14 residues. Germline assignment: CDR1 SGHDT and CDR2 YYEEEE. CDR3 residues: CASSPTGTNYGYTF. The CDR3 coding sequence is TGTGCCAGCAGCCCGACAGGGACCAACTATGGCTACACCTTC.

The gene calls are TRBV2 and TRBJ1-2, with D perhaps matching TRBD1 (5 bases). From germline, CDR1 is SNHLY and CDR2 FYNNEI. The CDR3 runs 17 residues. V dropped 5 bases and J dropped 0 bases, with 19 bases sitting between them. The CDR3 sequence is CASSRSIDSPTNYGYTF. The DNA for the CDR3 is TGTGCCAGCAGTCGATCCATAGACAGCCCAACTAACTATGGCTACACCTTC.

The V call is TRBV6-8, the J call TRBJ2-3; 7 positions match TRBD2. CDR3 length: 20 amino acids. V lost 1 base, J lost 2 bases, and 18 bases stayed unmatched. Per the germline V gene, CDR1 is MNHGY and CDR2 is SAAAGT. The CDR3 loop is CASSYLRPEWLAGITDTQYF. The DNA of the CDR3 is TGTGCCAGCAGTTACTTGCGCCCTGAGTGGTTAGCGGGTATCACAGATACGCAGTATTTT.

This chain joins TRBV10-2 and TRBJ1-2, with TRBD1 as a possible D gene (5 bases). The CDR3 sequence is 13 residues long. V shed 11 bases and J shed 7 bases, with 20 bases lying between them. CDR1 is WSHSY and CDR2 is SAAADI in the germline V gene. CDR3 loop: CAARDPLEGGYTF. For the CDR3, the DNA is TGCGCCGCCCGGGACCCCCTTGAGGGTGGCTACACCTTC.

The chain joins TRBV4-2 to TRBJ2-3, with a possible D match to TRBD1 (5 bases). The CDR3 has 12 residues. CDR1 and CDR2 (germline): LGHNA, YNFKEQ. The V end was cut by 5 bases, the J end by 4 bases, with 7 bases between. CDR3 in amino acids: CASSGRADTQYF. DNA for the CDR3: TGTGCCAGCAGCGGCAGGGCAGATACGCAGTATTTT.

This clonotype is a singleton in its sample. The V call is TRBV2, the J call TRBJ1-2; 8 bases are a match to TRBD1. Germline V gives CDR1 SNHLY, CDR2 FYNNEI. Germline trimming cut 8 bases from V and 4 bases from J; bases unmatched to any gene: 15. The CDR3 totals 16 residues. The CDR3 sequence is CASLKPSQGAVYGYTF. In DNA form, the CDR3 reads TGTGCCAGCCTCAAGCCCTCGCAGGGGGCGGTCTATGGCTACACCTTC.

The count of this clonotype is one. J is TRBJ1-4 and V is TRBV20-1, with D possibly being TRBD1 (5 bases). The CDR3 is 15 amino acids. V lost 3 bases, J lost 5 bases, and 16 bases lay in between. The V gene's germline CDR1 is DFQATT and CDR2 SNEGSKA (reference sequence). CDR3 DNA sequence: TGCAGTGCTAGCCCCTGGGGCCAGGAGAATGAAAAACTGTTTTTT. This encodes CSASPWGQENEKLFF.

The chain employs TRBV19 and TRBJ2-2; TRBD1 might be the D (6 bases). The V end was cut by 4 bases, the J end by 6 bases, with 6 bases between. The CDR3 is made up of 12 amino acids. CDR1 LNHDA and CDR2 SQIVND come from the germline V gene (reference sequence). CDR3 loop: CASSRGPGELFF. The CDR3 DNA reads TGTGCCAGTAGTAGGGGGCCCGGGGAGCTGTTTTTT. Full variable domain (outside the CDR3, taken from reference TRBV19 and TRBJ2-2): DGGITQSPKYLFRKEGQNVTLSCEQNLNHDAMYWYRQDPGQGLRLIYYSQIVNDFQKGDIAEGYSVSREKKESFPLTVTSAQKNPTAFYLCASSRGPGELFFGEGSRLTVL.